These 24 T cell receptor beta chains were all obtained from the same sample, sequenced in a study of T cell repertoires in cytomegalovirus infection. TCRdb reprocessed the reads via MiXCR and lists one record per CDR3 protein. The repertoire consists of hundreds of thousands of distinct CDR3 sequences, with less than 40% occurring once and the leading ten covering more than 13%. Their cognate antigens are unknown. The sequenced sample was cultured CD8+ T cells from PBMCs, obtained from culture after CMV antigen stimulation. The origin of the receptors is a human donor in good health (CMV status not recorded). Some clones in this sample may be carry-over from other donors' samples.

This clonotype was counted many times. The CDR3 region is CASSLRTVQTPYYTF. Written as DNA, the CDR3 is TGTGCCAGCAGCTTAAGGACAGTCCAAACGCCCTACTACACCTTC. The genes are TRBV7-2 and TRBJ1-2; the D gene is possibly TRBD1 (6 bases). The CDR3 spans 15 residues. Germline CDR1 reads SGHTA; CDR2 reads FQGNSA. Trimming left V 2 bases short and J 10 bases short, with 20 bases between.

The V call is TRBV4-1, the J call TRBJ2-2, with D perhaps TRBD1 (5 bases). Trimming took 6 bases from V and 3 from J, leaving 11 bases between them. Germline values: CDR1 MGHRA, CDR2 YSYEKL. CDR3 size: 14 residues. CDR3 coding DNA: TGCGCCAGCAGGGCAGGGTGGGACACCGGGGAGCTGTTTTTT. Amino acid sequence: CASRAGWDTGELFF.

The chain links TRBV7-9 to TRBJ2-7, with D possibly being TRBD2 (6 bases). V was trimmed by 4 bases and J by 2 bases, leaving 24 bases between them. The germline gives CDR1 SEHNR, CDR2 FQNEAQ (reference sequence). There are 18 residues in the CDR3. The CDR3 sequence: CASSYSSTRWGDPYEQYV. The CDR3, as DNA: TGTGCCAGCAGCTACTCATCTACCCGGTGGGGGGATCCCTACGAGCAGTACGTC.

The CDR3 bases are TGCGCCAGCAGCGCGGCAGGGGTGAGCACTGAAGCTTTCTTT. It is translated as CASSAAGVSTEAFF. This chain connects TRBV5-1 to TRBJ1-1; D is perhaps TRBD1 (6 bases). Per the germline V gene, CDR1 is SGHRS and CDR2 is YFSETQ. With 4 bases removed from V and 4 bases from J, the gap between germline ends came to 14 bases. The CDR3 sequence is 14 residues long.

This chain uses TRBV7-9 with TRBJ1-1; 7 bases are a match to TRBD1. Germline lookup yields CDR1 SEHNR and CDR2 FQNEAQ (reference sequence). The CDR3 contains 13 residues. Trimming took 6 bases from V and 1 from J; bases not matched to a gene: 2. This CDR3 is CASRTGSNTEAFF. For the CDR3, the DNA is TGTGCCAGCAGGACAGGGTCGAACACTGAAGCTTTCTTT.

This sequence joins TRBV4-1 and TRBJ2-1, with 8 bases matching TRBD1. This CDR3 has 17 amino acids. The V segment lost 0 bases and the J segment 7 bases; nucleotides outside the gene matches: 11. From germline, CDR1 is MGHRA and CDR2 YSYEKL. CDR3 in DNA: TGCGCCAGCAGCCAAGAGGTGCCCGGGACAGGAGTTAATGAGCAGTTCTTC. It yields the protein CASSQEVPGTGVNEQFF.

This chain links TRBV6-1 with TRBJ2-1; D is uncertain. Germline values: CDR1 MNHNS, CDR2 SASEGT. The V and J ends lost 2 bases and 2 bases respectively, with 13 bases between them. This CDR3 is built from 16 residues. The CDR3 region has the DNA TGTGCCAGCAGTGAACTGGAAGGGCTTCCCTACAATGAGCAGTTCTTC. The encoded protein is CASSELEGLPYNEQFF.

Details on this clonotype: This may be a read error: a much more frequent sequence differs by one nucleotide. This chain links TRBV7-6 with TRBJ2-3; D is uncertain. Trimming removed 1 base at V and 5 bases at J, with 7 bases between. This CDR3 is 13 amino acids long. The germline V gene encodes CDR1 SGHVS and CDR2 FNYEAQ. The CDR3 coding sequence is TGTGCCAGCAGCTTAGGAAATGTAGATACGCAGTATTTT. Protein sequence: CASSLGNVDTQYF.

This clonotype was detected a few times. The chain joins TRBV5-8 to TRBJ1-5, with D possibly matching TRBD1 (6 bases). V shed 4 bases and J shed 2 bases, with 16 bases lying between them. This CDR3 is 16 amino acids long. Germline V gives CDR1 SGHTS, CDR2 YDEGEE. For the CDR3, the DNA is TGTGCCAGCAGCGTGATTGGGGGGCCCCGCAATCAGCCCCAGCATTTT. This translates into CASSVIGGPRNQPQHF.

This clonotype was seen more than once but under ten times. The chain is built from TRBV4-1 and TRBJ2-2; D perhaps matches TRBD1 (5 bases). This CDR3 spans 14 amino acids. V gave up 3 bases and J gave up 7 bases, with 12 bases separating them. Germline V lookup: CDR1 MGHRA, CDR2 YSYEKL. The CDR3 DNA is TGCGCCAGCAGCCAGGGGCCCATCGGCGGGGAGCTGTTTTTT. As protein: CASSQGPIGGELFF.

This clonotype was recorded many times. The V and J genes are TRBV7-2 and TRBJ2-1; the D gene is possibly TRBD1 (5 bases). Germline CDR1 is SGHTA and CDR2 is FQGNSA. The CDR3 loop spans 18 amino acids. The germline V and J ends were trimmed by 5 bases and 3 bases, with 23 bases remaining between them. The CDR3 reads CASSPEGEGFEFYNEQFF. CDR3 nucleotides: TGTGCCAGCAGCCCGGAAGGGGAAGGATTCGAATTCTACAATGAGCAGTTCTTC.

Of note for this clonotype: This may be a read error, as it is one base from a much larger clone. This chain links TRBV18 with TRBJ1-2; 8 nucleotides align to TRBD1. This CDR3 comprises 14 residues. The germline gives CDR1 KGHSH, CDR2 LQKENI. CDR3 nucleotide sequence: TGTGCCGGCTCACCTCTGGACAGGGACTATGGCTACACCTTC. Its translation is CAGSPLDRDYGYTF.

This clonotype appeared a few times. The CDR3 reads CSVDTTGNTEAFF. The CDR3 region has the DNA TGCAGCGTTGACACGACAGGGAACACTGAAGCTTTCTTT. The chain combines TRBV29-1 with TRBJ1-1, with D possibly matching TRBD1 (6 bases). From germline, CDR1 is SQVTM and CDR2 ANQGSEA. The CDR3 has 13 residues. Deletions cut 3 bases from V and 1 base from J, with 9 bases between.

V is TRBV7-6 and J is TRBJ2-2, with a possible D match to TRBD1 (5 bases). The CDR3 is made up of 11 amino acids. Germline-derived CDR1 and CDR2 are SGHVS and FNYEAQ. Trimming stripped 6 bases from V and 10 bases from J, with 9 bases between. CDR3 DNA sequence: TGTGCCAGCAGTGGGGCTGCGGAGCTGTTTTTT. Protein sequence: CASSGAAELFF.

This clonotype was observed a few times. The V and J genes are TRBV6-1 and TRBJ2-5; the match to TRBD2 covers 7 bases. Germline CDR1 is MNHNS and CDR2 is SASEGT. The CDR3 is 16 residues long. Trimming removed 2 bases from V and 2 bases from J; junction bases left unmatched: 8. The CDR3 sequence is CASSEFVSGVQETQYF. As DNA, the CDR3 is TGTGCCAGCAGTGAATTTGTGAGCGGGGTGCAAGAGACCCAGTACTTC.

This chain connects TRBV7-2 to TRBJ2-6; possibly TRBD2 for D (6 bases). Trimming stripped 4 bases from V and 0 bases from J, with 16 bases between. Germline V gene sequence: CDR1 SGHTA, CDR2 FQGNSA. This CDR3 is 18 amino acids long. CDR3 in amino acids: CASSSGTSQISGANVLTF. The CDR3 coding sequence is TGTGCCAGCAGCTCCGGGACTTCCCAAATCTCTGGGGCCAACGTCCTGACTTTC.

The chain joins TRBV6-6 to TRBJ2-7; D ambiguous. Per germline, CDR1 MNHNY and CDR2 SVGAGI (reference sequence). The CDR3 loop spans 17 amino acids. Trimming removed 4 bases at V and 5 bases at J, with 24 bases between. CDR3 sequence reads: CASSSTSVGFWADEQYV. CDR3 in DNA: TGTGCCAGCAGTTCCACGTCGGTAGGGTTCTGGGCCGACGAGCAGTACGTC.

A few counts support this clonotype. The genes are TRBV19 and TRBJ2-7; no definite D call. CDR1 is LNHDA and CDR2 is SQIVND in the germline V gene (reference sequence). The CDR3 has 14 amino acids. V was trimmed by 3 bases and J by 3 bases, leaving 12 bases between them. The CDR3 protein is CASSMRQDDYEQYV. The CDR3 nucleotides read TGTGCCAGTAGTATGAGGCAGGATGACTACGAGCAGTACGTC.

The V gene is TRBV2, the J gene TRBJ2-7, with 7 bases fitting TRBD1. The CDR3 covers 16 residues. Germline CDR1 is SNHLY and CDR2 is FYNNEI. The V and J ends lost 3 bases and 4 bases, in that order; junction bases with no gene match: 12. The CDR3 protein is CASSDNERQGRYEQYF. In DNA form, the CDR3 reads TGTGCCAGCAGTGACAACGAACGACAGGGAAGGTACGAGCAGTACTTC.

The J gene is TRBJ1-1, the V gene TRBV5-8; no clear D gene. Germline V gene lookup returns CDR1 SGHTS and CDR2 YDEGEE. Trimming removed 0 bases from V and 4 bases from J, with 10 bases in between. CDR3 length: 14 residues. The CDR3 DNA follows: TGTGCCAGCAGCTTGGAACCGTTTAGCACTGAAGCTTTCTTT. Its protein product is CASSLEPFSTEAFF.

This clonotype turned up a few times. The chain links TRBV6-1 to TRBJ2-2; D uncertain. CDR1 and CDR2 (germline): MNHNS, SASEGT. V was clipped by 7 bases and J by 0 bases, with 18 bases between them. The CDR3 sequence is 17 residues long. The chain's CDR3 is CASTSPPSHSNTGELFF. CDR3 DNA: TGTGCCAGCACCTCCCCCCCCAGCCATTCGAACACCGGGGAGCTGTTTTTT.

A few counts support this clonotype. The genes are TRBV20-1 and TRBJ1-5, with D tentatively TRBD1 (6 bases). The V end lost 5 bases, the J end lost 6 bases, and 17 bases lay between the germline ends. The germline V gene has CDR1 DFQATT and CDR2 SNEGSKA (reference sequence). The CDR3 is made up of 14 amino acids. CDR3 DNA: TGCAGTGCTCGGTCCTCGGGGGCTTTTCAGCCCCAGCATTTT. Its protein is CSARSSGAFQPQHF.

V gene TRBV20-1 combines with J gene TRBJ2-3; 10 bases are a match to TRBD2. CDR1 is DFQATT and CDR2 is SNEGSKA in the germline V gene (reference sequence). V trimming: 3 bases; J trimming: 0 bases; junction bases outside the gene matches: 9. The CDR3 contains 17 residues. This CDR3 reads CSASDSSGGPSTDTQYF. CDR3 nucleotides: TGCAGTGCTAGCGATTCTAGCGGGGGCCCTAGCACAGATACGCAGTATTTT.

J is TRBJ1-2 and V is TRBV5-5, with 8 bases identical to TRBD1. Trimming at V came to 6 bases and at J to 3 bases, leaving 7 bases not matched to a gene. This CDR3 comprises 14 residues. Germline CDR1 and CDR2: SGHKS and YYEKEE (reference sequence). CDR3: CASILTGGDYGYTF. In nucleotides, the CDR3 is TGTGCCAGCATCCTAACAGGGGGAGACTATGGCTACACCTTC. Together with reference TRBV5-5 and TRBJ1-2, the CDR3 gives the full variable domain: DAGVTQSPTHLIKTRGQQVTLRCSPISGHKSVSWYQQVLGQGPQFIFQYYEKEERGRGNFPDRFSARQFPNYSSELNVNALLLGDSALYLCASILTGGDYGYTFGSGTRLTVV.